These T cell receptor beta chains were read from a single sample in a study of shared clonotypes between healthy human individuals. Assay: immunoSEQ multiplex PCR; the TCRdb copy retains only in-frame clones and omits some. The table has hundreds of thousands of clones, around 76% seen once. The sequenced sample consisted of PBMCs. These receptors came from a woman in her forties in good health. Some clones in this sample may be carry-over from other donors' samples. CDR3s include the opening cysteine and the closing phenylalanine or tryptophan. Each record gives: D gene, J gene, V gene, clone size, CDR3 DNA, CDR3 protein. A D gene is named only where the DNA matches it firmly. Some rows have no size entry. The others give once, few or many, or a class for an expanded clone.

TRBD2,TRBJ2-2,TRBV5-1,.,TGCGCCAGCAGCCCCCGGACTAGCGGGAGGGCCAGCACCGGGGAGCTGTTTTTT,CASSPRTSGRASTGELFF
.,TRBJ1-1,TRBV7-9,.,TGTGCCAGCAGCTTACAGGCACTGAACACTGAAGCTTTCTTT,CASSLQALNTEAFF
.,TRBJ2-7,TRBV5-1,.,TGCGCCAGCAGCTTGGCCTCCACAACGAGCTCCTACGAGCAGTACTTC,CASSLASTTSSYEQYF
.,TRBJ2-1,TRBV10-3,.,TGTGCCATCAGTGGGAATAATGAGCAGTTCTTC,CAISGNNEQFF
.,TRBJ2-1,TRBV11-2,.,TGTGCCAGCAGCTCAGTACTCGGGACAACCCACAATGAGCAGTTCTTC,CASSSVLGTTHNEQFF
.,TRBJ2-2,TRBV11-2,.,TGTGCCAGCAGCTTAGTAGGGGTCGGGGAGCTGTTTTTT,CASSLVGVGELFF
TRBD1,TRBJ1-2,TRBV7-9,.,TGTGCCAGCAGCGTTGGACAGGGGGTAGAGGGCTACACCTTC,CASSVGQGVEGYTF
.,TRBJ1-5,TRBV5-1,.,TGCGCCAGCAGCCCGGACGGCCTCTATCAGCCCCAGCATTTT,CASSPDGLYQPQHF
TRBD2,TRBJ2-7,TRBV7-9,.,TGTGCCAGCAGCCCGTCCGGGACTAGCAACTACGAGCAGTACTTC,CASSPSGTSNYEQYF
TRBD2,TRBJ2-1,TRBV28,many,TGTGCCACCGCGGGGGGAAGCTCCTACAATGAGCAGTTCTTC,CATAGGSSYNEQFF
.,TRBJ2-7,TRBV27,.,TGTGCCAGCAGCCTAGGGGGCTACGAGCAGTACTTC,CASSLGGYEQYF
.,TRBJ2-7,TRBV15,.,TGTGCCACCAGCGGAGGACCCACGCAGTACTTC,CATSGGPTQYF
TRBD2,TRBJ2-3,TRBV2,.,TGTGCCACCGGCCCCGGGGGGAGAATAGATACGCAGTATTTT,CATGPGGRIDTQYF
.,TRBJ1-3,TRBV11-2,.,TGTGCCAGCAGCTTAGTGATCGGGAATAGTCCTGGAAACACCATATATTTT,CASSLVIGNSPGNTIYF
TRBD2,TRBJ2-2,TRBV19,.,TGTGCCAGTAGTGCCCGTTCGGGAGGCGGGGAGCTGTTTTTT,CASSARSGGGELFF
TRBD2,TRBJ2-5,TRBV18,.,TGTGCCAGCTCACAACCTATTTGGACTAGCGGGAGACTGGGAGAGACCCAGTACTTC,CASSQPIWTSGRLGETQYF
.,TRBJ1-1,TRBV25-1,.,TGTGCCAGCAGTGGTCGGCGTTGGGACACTGAAGCTTTCTTT,CASSGRRWDTEAFF
.,TRBJ2-1,TRBV7-9,.,TGTGCCAGCAGCTTAGGCCCTTTCATCGGACGGGTGGGGAATGAGCAGTTCTTC,CASSLGPFIGRVGNEQFF
.,TRBJ2-7,TRBV7-9,.,TGTGCCAGCAGCTTAGGTCGAAGTGGGTCCTACGAGCAGTACTTC,CASSLGRSGSYEQYF
TRBD1,TRBJ2-5,TRBV10-3,.,TGTGCCATCAGTGAGTCGGTGGGACAGGGGGCACAAGAGACCCAGTACTTC,CAISESVGQGAQETQYF
.,TRBJ2-2,TRBV18,few,TGTGCCAGCTCACCGACAGTTCCGGACACCGGGGAGCTGTTTTTT,CASSPTVPDTGELFF
.,TRBJ1-3,TRBV5-6,.,TGTGCCAGCAGCTTGGCGGGCTGGGGCTCTGGAAACACCATATATTTT,CASSLAGWGSGNTIYF
.,TRBJ2-2,TRBV7-2,.,TGTGCCAGCAGCACGGGACCCCAGAGTTACGGGGAGCTGTTTTTT,CASSTGPQSYGELFF
.,TRBJ2-1,TRBV9,.,TGTGCCAGCAGCCCCCCGGTTTTTGGTGGGGCGTCCAATGAGCAGTTCTTC,CASSPPVFGGASNEQFF
.,TRBJ1-5,TRBV11-2,.,TGTGCCAGCAGCCGTGAAAGGGGTCAGCCCCAGCATTTT,CASSRERGQPQHF
.,TRBJ2-5,TRBV9,few,TGTGCCAGCAGCGTAGGAATTAGCCTCGAGACCCAGTACTTC,CASSVGISLETQYF
TRBD1,TRBJ2-3,TRBV6-1,.,TGTGCCAGCAATGAACCGGGACAGGGTACAGATACGCAGTATTTT,CASNEPGQGTDTQYF
TRBD1,TRBJ2-1,TRBV5-1,.,TGCGCCAGCAGCCAGGACAGGGAACTCAATGAGCAGTTCTTC,CASSQDRELNEQFF
.,TRBJ1-4,TRBV30,.,TGTGCCTGGAGTGCCCCCCGGCGGGGGATGGGAGAAAAACTGTTTTTT,CAWSAPRRGMGEKLFF
.,TRBJ2-1,TRBV4-1,.,TGCGCCAGCAGCCAAAACGAGGGACTGGAGGGCGGCAATGAGCAGTTCTTC,CASSQNEGLEGGNEQFF
TRBD2,TRBJ2-5,TRBV18,.,TGTGCCAGCTCACCATTCGGCTTGGACTCTGGCGGGGGCCAAGAGACCCAGTACTTC,CASSPFGLDSGGGQETQYF
.,TRBJ2-7,TRBV28,.,TGTGCCAGCTGTGCCGGAGGGGGGAGTGCCTACGAGCAGTACTTC,CASCAGGGSAYEQYF
.,TRBJ2-3,TRBV13,.,TGTGCCAGCAGCTTGGATCGAGGCACGCAGTATTTT,CASSLDRGTQYF
TRBD2,TRBJ2-1,TRBV4-1,.,TGCGCCAGCAGCCAAAGAACAGAATGGGAGGGTACCTACAATGAGCAGTTCTTC,CASSQRTEWEGTYNEQFF
TRBD2,TRBJ2-7,TRBV5-4,.,TGTGCCAGCAGCGGGGGTCTAGCGGGGGCCTACGAGCAGTACTTC,CASSGGLAGAYEQYF
.,TRBJ1-4,TRBV11-2,.,TGTGCCAGCAGCCCCGGACAGTCAACTAATGAAAAACTGTTTTTT,CASSPGQSTNEKLFF
.,TRBJ2-7,TRBV4-1,.,TGCGCCAGCAGCCAGAGTCAAGGGTTTACCTACGAGCAGTACTTC,CASSQSQGFTYEQYF
.,TRBJ2-1,TRBV9,few,TGTGCCAGCAGCCCCACATCCTACAATGAGCAGTTCTTC,CASSPTSYNEQFF
.,TRBJ2-3,TRBV28,once,TGTGCCAGCAGTTTTCGGGGATTGGCAGATACGCAGTATTTT,CASSFRGLADTQYF
.,TRBJ1-5,TRBV6-5,.,TGTGCCAGCAGTACTGGGTTAGGCAATCAGCCCCAGCATTTT,CASSTGLGNQPQHF
.,TRBJ1-1,TRBV10-3,.,TGTGCCATCAGTGAGGCCGGGGCCAGGGTCACTGAAGCTTTCTTT,CAISEAGARVTEAFF